The T cell receptor beta chain under discussion was sequenced for a study of response to subunit inactivated influenza vaccine. TCRdb re-called the RT-PCR reads with MiXCR, one entry per CDR3 protein. Seen here are about 580,000 distinct CDR3 sequences, around 15% observed once, and the top ten hold roughly 10%. This clonotype was observed a few times. Its matching antigen is unknown. Deletions cut 8 bases from V and 1 base from J, with 9 bases between. The CDR3 is 13 amino acids. Study-level results: The authors offered the suggestion that each seasonal influenza vaccination recruits few new T cells.

The V and J genes are TRBV12-3 or TRBV12-4 and TRBJ1-5; perhaps TRBD1 as D (6 bases). This sequence was found in a man aged 45-65 years who received an inactivated influenza vaccine. The sequenced sample was PBMCs from blood, obtained 11 to 12 days after vaccination. The CDR3 nucleotides are TGTGCCAGCGCGGGGGCAAGCAATCAGCCCCAGCATTTT. As protein: CASAGASNQPQHF.